The 14 T cell receptor beta chains reported below all come from one sample, sequenced in a study of T cell responses to AZD1222 COVID-19 vaccine. Profiling relied on immunoSEQ multiplex PCR, and the TCRdb table lists in-frame clones only, not all of them. The table records some 150,000 clones, approximately 90% of them present only once. Sample: peripheral blood, taken on day 0 of AZD1222 vaccination. The receptor source for this set is an adult in good health.

CDR3 region: CASRWGRGYEQYF. The CDR3 DNA sequence: TGTGCCAGCAGATGGGGGAGGGGGTACGAGCAGTACTTC. The rearrangement joins TRBV6-5 to TRBJ2-7; D might be TRBD2 (7 bases). The germline CDR1 and CDR2 sequences are MNHEY and SVGAGI. The CDR3 is made up of 13 amino acids. V was trimmed by 6 bases and J by 4 bases, leaving 13 bases between them.

The chain couples TRBV18 to TRBJ1-5; 8 nucleotides align to TRBD1. V dropped 2 bases and J dropped 4; count of bases not matched to a gene: 4. Germline V gives CDR1 KGHSH, CDR2 LQKENI. This CDR3 region has 15 residues. The CDR3 reads CASSPGTGPNQPQHF. For the CDR3, the DNA is TGTGCCAGCTCACCAGGGACAGGCCCGAATCAGCCCCAGCATTTT.

The chain employs TRBV24-1 and TRBJ2-5; 8 bases map to TRBD1. The CDR3 runs 17 residues. V shed 4 bases, J shed 4 bases, and the junction held 13 bases outside the gene matches. CDR1 and CDR2 (germline): KGHDR, SFDVKD. The CDR3 DNA reads TGTGCCACCAGTGACCACCCCTACGGACAGGGTAGAGAGACCCAGTACTTC. It specifies CATSDHPYGQGRETQYF.

This sequence joins TRBV9 and TRBJ2-7, with D perhaps matching TRBD1 (5 bases). Germline lookup yields CDR1 SGDLS and CDR2 YYNGEE. This CDR3 spans 12 amino acids. The V and J ends lost 3 bases and 3 bases respectively, with 7 bases between them. CDR3 region: CASSGTGYEQYF. In nucleotides, the CDR3 is TGTGCCAGCAGCGGAACAGGCTACGAGCAGTACTTC.

The chain has TRBV12-3 or TRBV12-4 and TRBJ1-2; the match to TRBD1 covers 8 bases. Germline trimming cut 7 bases from V and 8 bases from J; bases unmatched to any gene: 6. The CDR3 is 12 amino acids. The CDR3 protein is CASTPGQDGYTF. In nucleotides, the CDR3 is TGTGCCAGCACTCCGGGACAGGACGGCTACACCTTC.

The rearrangement joins TRBV18 to TRBJ1-5; D remains ambiguous. The CDR3 loop spans 14 amino acids. Trimming cost V 3 bases and J 0 bases, with 6 bases left between them. Per germline, CDR1 KGHSH and CDR2 LQKENI. CDR3: CASSPGFSNQPQHF. As DNA, the CDR3 is TGTGCCAGCTCACCCGGGTTTAGCAATCAGCCCCAGCATTTT.

The chain recombines TRBV29-1 with TRBJ1-5; D possibly corresponds to TRBD1 (5 bases). Germline V gene data show CDR1 as SQVTM and CDR2 as ANQGSEA. V lost 7 bases and J 4 bases, leaving 11 bases between the germline ends. The CDR3 totals 12 residues. The CDR3, as DNA: TGCAGCGCCGGGGCAGGGAATCAGCCCCAGCATTTT. It specifies CSAGAGNQPQHF.

V usage is TRBV19 and J usage is TRBJ2-1, with 7 bases aligning to TRBD1. Per germline, CDR1 LNHDA and CDR2 SQIVND (reference sequence). The CDR3 consists of 13 residues. V lost 4 bases and J lost 8; bases outside the gene matches: 5. The DNA for the CDR3 is TGTGCCAGTAGTAGCGCCGGACAGGATGAGCAGTTCTTC. It encodes CASSSAGQDEQFF. The entire variable domain, with the rest obtained from reference TRBV19 and TRBJ2-1, is as follows: DGGITQSPKYLFRKEGQNVTLSCEQNLNHDAMYWYRQDPGQGLRLIYYSQIVNDFQKGDIAEGYSVSREKKESFPLTVTSAQKNPTAFYLCASSSAGQDEQFFGPGTRLTVL.

This clone was seen a handful of times. Other DNA sequences in this sample translate to the same CDR3. This chain uses TRBV6-5 with TRBJ1-5; D is ambiguous. The germline CDR1 and CDR2 sequences are MNHEY and SVGAGI. The CDR3 is 13 residues long. V lost 4 bases and J lost 4, with 8 bases in between. The CDR3 loop reads CASSFGNNQPQHF. The CDR3 DNA follows: TGTGCCAGCAGTTTTGGCAATAATCAGCCCCAGCATTTT.

The CDR3 region is CASSSRAGGGSPLHF. CDR3 sequence (DNA): TGTGCCAGCAGCTCGAGGGCAGGGGGGGGTTCACCCCTCCACTTT. The chain carries TRBV5-4 and TRBJ1-6; the match to TRBD1 covers 7 bases. The CDR3 has 15 residues. V lost 3 bases, J lost 9 bases, and 9 bases stayed unmatched. CDR1 and CDR2 from the germline V gene are SGHNT and YYREEE (reference sequence).

The chain uses TRBV7-8 and TRBJ1-5; D not resolved. Germline V gene sequence: CDR1 SGHVS, CDR2 FQNEAQ. The CDR3 length is 16 residues. Trimming cost V 4 bases and J 2 bases, with 15 bases left between them. The CDR3 DNA sequence: TGTGCCAGCAGCTCCGACCGGAGTGGACGCAATCAGCCCCAGCATTTT. Its protein product is CASSSDRSGRNQPQHF.

This sequence joins TRBV7-6 and TRBJ1-5, with TRBD1 matching 9 bases. The CDR3 contains 15 residues. V trimming: 5 bases; J trimming: 5 bases; junction bases outside the gene matches: 7. Germline CDR1 reads SGHVS; CDR2 reads FNYEAQ. The CDR3 coding sequence is TGTGCCAGCAGCCCGGGACAGGGAGGGGATCAGCCCCAGCATTTT. Translation: CASSPGQGGDQPQHF.

J is TRBJ2-5 and V is TRBV27; possibly TRBD1 for D (7 bases). The germline V gene has CDR1 MNHEY and CDR2 SMNVEV (reference sequence). V was clipped by 3 bases and J by 4 bases, with 15 bases between them. The CDR3 loop spans 15 amino acids. Here the CDR3 reads CASSFGTAGGETQYF. The CDR3 bases are TGTGCCAGCAGTTTCGGGACAGCCGGGGGAGAGACCCAGTACTTC.

The genes are TRBV11-3 and TRBJ2-5; D possibly matches TRBD1 or TRBD2 (5 bases each). The germline V and J ends were trimmed by 5 bases and 7 bases, with 17 bases remaining between them. The germline gives CDR1 SGHNT, CDR2 YENEEA. The CDR3 has 14 amino acids. In DNA, the CDR3 is TGTGCCAGCAGCACTGGGACGGCCGCGGGGACCCAGTACTTC. Translated, it gives CASSTGTAAGTQYF.